This T cell receptor beta chain was retrieved from a study of tumor-infiltrating lymphocytes in localized non-small cell lung cancer. Study at large: From each patient, both tumor and uninvolved lung, non-adjacent to tumor, were sampled.

Findings of the study overall: TCRbeta sequencing showed higher T cell infiltration in tumors than uninvolved lung. Not all patients were TCR sequenced, owing to tissue quantity. T-cell fraction did not differ between immunotypes IM1 and IM2.

This clone was recorded only once. Antigen unknown. The germline V gene has CDR1 GTSNPN and CDR2 SVGIG (reference sequence). The V end was cut by 0 bases, the J end by 4 bases, with 10 bases between. This CDR3 region has 14 residues. The protocol was immunoSEQ multiplex PCR, while the TCRdb copy is restricted to in-frame clones and leaves out a portion. The sample includes around 13,000 clones, roughly 78% of them seen just once. J is TRBJ1-5 and V is TRBV30, with D possibly matching TRBD1 (5 bases). Material for sequencing was lung tumor tissue. The sequence was obtained from a human donor with non-small cell lung cancer. The chain's CDR3 is CAWSVQGWNQPQHF. CDR3 bases: TGTGCCTGGAGTGTGCAGGGATGGAATCAGCCCCAGCATTTT.